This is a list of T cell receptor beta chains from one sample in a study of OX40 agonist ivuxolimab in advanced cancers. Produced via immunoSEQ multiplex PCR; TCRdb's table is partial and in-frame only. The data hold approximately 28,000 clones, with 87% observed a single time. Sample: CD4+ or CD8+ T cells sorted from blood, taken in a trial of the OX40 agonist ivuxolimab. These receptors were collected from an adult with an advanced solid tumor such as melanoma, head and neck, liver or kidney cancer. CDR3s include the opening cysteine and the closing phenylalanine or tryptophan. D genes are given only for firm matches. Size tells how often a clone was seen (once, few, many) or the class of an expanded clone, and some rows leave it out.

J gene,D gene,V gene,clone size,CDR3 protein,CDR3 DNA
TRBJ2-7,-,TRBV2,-,CASTLGQILYEQYF,TGTGCCAGCACGTTAGGGCAGATTCTCTACGAGCAGTACTTC
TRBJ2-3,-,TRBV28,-,CASSLIAWDTQYF,TGTGCCAGCAGTTTAATCGCATGGGATACGCAGTATTTT
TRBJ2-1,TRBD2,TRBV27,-,CASSLSSGRGDEQFF,TGTGCCAGCAGTTTATCCAGCGGGAGGGGGGATGAGCAGTTCTTC
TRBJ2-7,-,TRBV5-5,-,CASSHPWGTYEQYF,TGTGCCAGCAGCCATCCGTGGGGCACCTACGAGCAGTACTTC
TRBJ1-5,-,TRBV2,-,CASSEIRTSNQPQHF,TGTGCCAGCAGTGAAATTCGGACTAGCAATCAGCCCCAGCATTTT
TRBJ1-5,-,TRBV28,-,CASSFEGNTFQPQHF,TGTGCCAGCAGTTTTGAAGGGAATACGTTTCAGCCCCAGCATTTT
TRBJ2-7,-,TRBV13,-,CASSLAPGVGYEQYF,TGTGCCAGCAGCTTAGCTCCGGGAGTGGGATACGAGCAGTACTTC
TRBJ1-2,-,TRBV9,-,CASSSQQYGYTF,TGTGCCAGCAGCAGTCAACAATATGGCTACACCTTC
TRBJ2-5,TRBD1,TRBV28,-,CASSLQQGQPKRTQYF,TGTGCCAGCAGTTTACAACAGGGACAGCCCAAGAGGACCCAGTACTTC
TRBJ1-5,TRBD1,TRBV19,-,CASSIGGGQRNNQPQHF,TGTGCCAGTAGTATAGGAGGGGGACAGAGAAACAATCAGCCCCAGCATTTT
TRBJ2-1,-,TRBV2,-,CASSALREISEQFF,TGTGCCAGCAGTGCACTGCGGGAAATATCTGAGCAGTTCTTC
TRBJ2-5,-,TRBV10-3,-,CAIRGHGEAETQYF,TGTGCCATCAGGGGCCATGGGGAGGCAGAGACCCAGTACTTC
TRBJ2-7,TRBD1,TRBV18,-,CASSPTGTGGPRGYF,TGTGCCAGCTCACCTACCGGGACAGGGGGCCCCCGGGGGTACTTC
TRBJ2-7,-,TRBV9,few,CASSVDEGPYEQYF,TGTGCCAGCAGCGTAGATGAGGGGCCCTACGAGCAGTACTTC
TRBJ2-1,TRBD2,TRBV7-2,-,CASSLGLAGINEQFF,TGTGCCAGCAGCCTAGGACTAGCGGGAATAAATGAGCAGTTCTTC
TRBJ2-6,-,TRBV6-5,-,CASSYSYSGANVLTF,TGTGCCAGCAGTTACTCGTATTCTGGGGCCAACGTCCTGACTTTC
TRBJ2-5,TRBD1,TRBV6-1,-,CASSGGTGLGQETQYF,TGTGCCAGCAGTGGAGGGACAGGATTGGGCCAAGAGACCCAGTACTTC
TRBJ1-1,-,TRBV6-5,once,CASSRTRLGTEAFF,TGTGCCAGCAGTCGAACCCGACTGGGGACTGAAGCTTTCTTT
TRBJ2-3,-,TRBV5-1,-,CASSLGQRTDTQYF,TGCGCCAGCAGCTTGGGACAGCGCACAGATACGCAGTATTTT
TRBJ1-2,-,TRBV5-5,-,CASSAGPRASYGYTF,TGTGCCAGCAGCGCCGGGCCTCGGGCTTCATATGGCTACACCTTC
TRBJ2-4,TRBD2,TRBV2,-,CASSAPGGPENIQYF,TGTGCCAGCAGTGCGCCGGGAGGGCCGGAAAACATTCAGTACTTC
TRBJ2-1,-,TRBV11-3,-,CASSLGGEQFF,TGTGCCAGCAGCTTAGGGGGTGAGCAGTTCTTC
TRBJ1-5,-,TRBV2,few,CASSPLGNQPQHF,TGTGCCAGCAGTCCTTTGGGCAATCAGCCCCAGCATTTT
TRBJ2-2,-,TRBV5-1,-,CASSFAGPTGELFF,TGCGCCAGCAGCTTTGCAGGGCCCACCGGGGAGCTGTTTTTT
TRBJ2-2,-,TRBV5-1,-,CASSFGQYGNTGELFF,TGCGCCAGCAGCTTCGGACAGTATGGGAACACCGGGGAGCTGTTTTTT
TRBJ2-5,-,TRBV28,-,CASSLRGRETQYF,TGTGCCAGCAGTTTAAGGGGGAGAGAGACCCAGTACTTC
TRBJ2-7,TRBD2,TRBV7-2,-,CASRSLAGHYEQYF,TGTGCCAGCAGGTCCTTAGCGGGACACTACGAGCAGTACTTC
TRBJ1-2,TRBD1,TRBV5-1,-,CASSLEGRGYGYTF,TGCGCCAGCAGCTTGGAGGGCAGGGGGTATGGCTACACCTTC
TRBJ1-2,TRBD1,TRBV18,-,CASSTGPKDTYGYTF,TGTGCCAGCTCGACAGGGCCAAAAGACACCTATGGCTACACCTTC
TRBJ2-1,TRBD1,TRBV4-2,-,CASSKEPGQGTSWQFF,TGTGCCAGCAGCAAAGAGCCGGGACAGGGGACTTCTTGGCAGTTCTTC
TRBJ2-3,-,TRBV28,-,CASSLPDTDTQYF,TGTGCCAGCAGTTTACCGGACACAGATACGCAGTATTTT
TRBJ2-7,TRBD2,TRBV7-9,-,CASSKKTGGSYEQYF,TGTGCCAGCAGCAAAAAAACGGGAGGATCCTACGAGCAGTACTTC
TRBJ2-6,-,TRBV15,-,CATSRDEGGGANVLTF,TGTGCCACCAGCAGAGATGAGGGGGGAGGGGCCAACGTCCTGACTTTC
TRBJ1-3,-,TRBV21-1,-,CASSQRVGTTLGGNTIYF,TGTGCCAGCAGCCAACGAGTAGGGACGACGCTCGGGGGAAACACCATATATTTT
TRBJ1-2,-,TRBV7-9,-,CASSLVQIYGYTF,TGTGCCAGCAGCTTAGTGCAGATCTATGGCTACACCTTC
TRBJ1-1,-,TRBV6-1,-,CASSVTGMGEAFF,TGTGCCAGCAGTGTAACAGGGATGGGTGAAGCTTTCTTT
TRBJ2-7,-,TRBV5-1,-,CASSLEGWNEQYF,TGCGCCAGCAGCTTGGAGGGTTGGAACGAGCAGTACTTC
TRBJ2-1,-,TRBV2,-,CASSDGGSSYNEQFF,TGTGCCAGCAGTGATGGAGGGTCTTCCTACAATGAGCAGTTCTTC
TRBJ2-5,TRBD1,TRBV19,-,CASSRQGASGQETQYF,TGTGCCAGTAGTCGACAGGGGGCTAGCGGACAAGAGACCCAGTACTTC
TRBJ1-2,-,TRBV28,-,CASSPGDYGYTF,TGTGCCAGCAGCCCGGGGGACTATGGCTACACCTTC
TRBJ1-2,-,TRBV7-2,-,CASSLSTEGWYGYTF,TGTGCCAGCAGCTTATCTACAGAAGGGTGGTATGGCTACACCTTC
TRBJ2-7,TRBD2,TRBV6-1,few,CASRGIGGTSLYEQYF,TGTGCCAGCCGTGGTATCGGCGGGACTAGCTTGTACGAGCAGTACTTC
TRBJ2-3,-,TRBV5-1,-,CASSLTSGSTDTQYF,TGCGCCAGCAGCTTGACGAGCGGCAGCACAGATACGCAGTATTTT
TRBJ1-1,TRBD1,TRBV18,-,CASSQTGRTNTEAFF,TGTGCCAGCTCACAGACAGGGCGAACGAACACTGAAGCTTTCTTT
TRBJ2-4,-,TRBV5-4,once,CASSLTFGDIQYF,TGTGCCAGCAGCTTAACCTTTGGGGACATTCAGTACTTC
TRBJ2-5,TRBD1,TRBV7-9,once,CASSSSPGQGGTQYF,TGTGCCAGCAGCTCCAGCCCGGGACAGGGGGGGACCCAGTACTTC
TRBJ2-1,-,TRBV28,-,CASSLWSGVKKQFF,TGTGCCAGCAGTTTATGGTCCGGTGTTAAGAAGCAGTTCTTC
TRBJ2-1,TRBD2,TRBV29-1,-,CSVQERERLVEQFF,TGCAGCGTACAAGAGCGGGAGAGGTTGGTTGAGCAGTTCTTC
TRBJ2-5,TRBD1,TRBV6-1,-,CASKEQTGVRETQYF,TGTGCCAGCAAGGAACAAACAGGGGTACGGGAGACCCAGTACTTC
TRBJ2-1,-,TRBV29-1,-,CSVEGWQGVSGQFF,TGCAGCGTTGAAGGGTGGCAGGGAGTTTCGGGGCAGTTCTTC